These 22 T cell receptor beta chains share one sample of origin, sequenced in a study of molecular identifiers for immune sequencing clone quantification. One entry per CDR3 protein, called by TCRdb with MiXCR from the PCR reads. The sample carries under 800,000 distinct CDR3 sequences, 25% recorded once. The sequencing input was naive CD8+ T cells from blood, with Jurkat cell RNA spiked in. Subset noted: FACS-sorted CD8+CD4-CCR7+CD45RA+ naive T cells. These receptors were obtained from a human donor in good health. Some libraries in this study had Jurkat cell RNA spiked in.

This clonotype was observed at least ten times. This sequence joins TRBV30 and TRBJ1-5, with 8 bases that match TRBD1. Germline-derived CDR1 and CDR2 are GTSNPN and SVGIG (reference sequence). J gave up 1 base and V 2 bases, and 1 base lay outside the gene matches. This CDR3 region has 14 residues. In DNA form, the CDR3 reads TGTGCCTGGAGTTGGGACAGGAGCAATCAGCCCCAGCATTTT. Amino acid sequence: CAWSWDRSNQPQHF.

This clonotype occurred a few times. The chain employs TRBV6-5 and TRBJ2-5; D is ambiguous. CDR1 is MNHEY and CDR2 is SVGAGI in the germline V gene. V dropped 5 bases and J dropped 0 bases, with 13 bases sitting between them. This CDR3 region has 15 residues. CDR3 loop: CASSPYSSYQETQYF. The CDR3 bases are TGTGCCAGCAGTCCGTATTCAAGCTACCAAGAGACCCAGTACTTC.

This clonotype appeared many times. The chain carries TRBV7-2 and TRBJ2-7, with D perhaps matching TRBD1 or TRBD2 (5 bases each). V shed 4 bases and J shed 1 base, with 14 bases lying between them. Germline V gene sequence: CDR1 SGHTA, CDR2 FQGNSA. This CDR3 contains 15 residues. The CDR3 DNA reads TGTGCCAGCAGCTCGCGACGGGACCGTTCCTACGAGCAGTACTTC. Its protein is CASSSRRDRSYEQYF.

This clonotype occurred many times. The rearrangement links TRBV6-2 or TRBV6-3 to TRBJ1-1; D remains unclear. There are 12 residues in the CDR3. V was cut by 2 bases and J by 8 bases, with 9 bases left in between. Germline loops: CDR1 MNHEY, CDR2 SVGEGT. The CDR3 is CASSYVTAEAFF. The CDR3 nucleotides read TGTGCCAGCAGTTACGTCACGGCCGAAGCTTTCTTT.

This clonotype turned up a few times. V is TRBV9 and J is TRBJ2-2; D call uncertain. V was pared by 5 bases and J by 4 bases, with 18 bases between. The CDR3 is made up of 16 amino acids. From germline, CDR1 is SGDLS and CDR2 YYNGEE. CDR3 region: CASRPQSDPSTGELFF. CDR3 coding DNA: TGTGCCAGCAGACCCCAATCGGACCCATCCACCGGGGAGCTGTTTTTT. The variable domain in full, with the rest retrieved from reference TRBV9 and TRBJ2-2, is DSGVTQTPKHLITATGQRVTLRCSPRSGDLSVYWYQQSLDQGLQFLIQYYNGEERAKGNILERFSAQQFPDLHSELNLSSLELGDSALYFCASRPQSDPSTGELFFGEGSRLTVL.

The rearrangement joins TRBV19 to TRBJ1-5; no firm D call. The CDR3 runs 15 residues. Between the trimmed V and J ends, which lost 3 bases and 4 bases, there was a span of 13 bases. CDR1 is LNHDA, CDR2 SQIVND, per germline (reference sequence). For the CDR3, the DNA is TGTGCCAGTAGTATGGGCGGGATGCGAAATCAGCCCCAGCATTTT. It encodes CASSMGGMRNQPQHF. Drawing the rest from reference TRBV19 and TRBJ1-5, the complete variable domain is DGGITQSPKYLFRKEGQNVTLSCEQNLNHDAMYWYRQDPGQGLRLIYYSQIVNDFQKGDIAEGYSVSREKKESFPLTVTSAQKNPTAFYLCASSMGGMRNQPQHFGDGTRLSIL.

The rearrangement links TRBV30 to TRBJ2-2; D call uncertain. The CDR3 is 13 residues long. V lost 0 bases, J lost 8 bases, and 10 bases lay in between. The V gene's germline CDR1 is GTSNPN and CDR2 SVGIG (reference sequence). CDR3 DNA: TGTGCCTGGAGTGTTAGGGTCTCAGGGGAGCTGTTTTTT. Translation gives CAWSVRVSGELFF.

The table lists this clonotype with many counts. This CDR3 reads CSVDRYQETQYF. CDR3 nucleotides: TGCAGCGTTGATAGGTACCAAGAGACCCAGTACTTC. The gene calls are TRBV29-1 and TRBJ2-5; no reliable D call. The CDR3 contains 12 residues. Germline V gene sequence: CDR1 SQVTM, CDR2 ANQGSEA. V was trimmed by 3 bases and J by 0 bases, leaving 5 bases between them.

In this sample, this clonotype turned up a few times. V usage is TRBV6-5 and J usage is TRBJ2-1, with TRBD1 matching over 10 bases. This CDR3 has 15 residues. V dropped 5 bases and J dropped 7; count of bases not matched to a gene: 8. Germline V gene lookup returns CDR1 MNHEY and CDR2 SVGAGI. The CDR3 sequence: CASSHGTGEANEQFF. Here the CDR3 DNA reads TGTGCCAGCAGTCACGGGACAGGGGAGGCAAATGAGCAGTTCTTC.

This clonotype was found a few times. This chain joins TRBV19 and TRBJ2-7; no clear D. CDR1 LNHDA and CDR2 SQIVND come from the germline V gene (reference sequence). The CDR3 contains 13 residues. V was trimmed by 1 base and J by 6 bases, leaving 10 bases between them. This chain's CDR3 is CASSIAGRSEQYF. Here the CDR3 DNA reads TGTGCCAGTAGTATAGCCGGCAGGTCCGAGCAGTACTTC.

The V call is TRBV3-1, the J call TRBJ1-1; unclear D gene. Germline V gene data show CDR1 as LGHDT and CDR2 as YNNKEL (reference sequence). The CDR3 totals 15 residues. V lost 8 bases and J 1 base, leaving 17 bases between the germline ends. The CDR3 protein is CASRLSIEGNTEAFF. Here the CDR3 DNA reads TGTGCCAGCCGCCTCTCGATAGAGGGGAACACTGAAGCTTTCTTT.

Of note for this clonotype: A much more abundant neighbour one base away suggests this may be a read error. The rearrangement uses TRBV7-9 and TRBJ2-3, with TRBD1 matching 7 bases. The V gene's germline CDR1 is SEHNR and CDR2 FQNEAQ (reference sequence). The CDR3 extends over 14 amino acids. The CDR3 region has the DNA TGTGCCAGCAGGCACAGGGGAAGCACAGGTACGCAGTATTTT. As protein: CASRHRGSTGTQYF. Full variable domain (remainder filled in from reference TRBV7-9 and TRBJ2-3): DTGVSQNPRHKITKRGQNVTFRCDPISEHNRLYWYRQTLGQGPEFLTYFQNEAQLEKSRLLSDRFSAERPKGSFSTLEIQRTEQGDSAMYLCASRHRGSTGTQYFGPGTRLTVL.

This clonotype showed up many times. A junction boundary mismatches the germline segment, possibly from a read error. This sequence joins TRBV7-7 and TRBJ2-4; D is possibly TRBD1 (6 bases). The CDR3 spans 15 residues. Germline lookup yields CDR1 SSHAT and CDR2 FNYEAQ (reference sequence). CDR3 DNA sequence: TGTGCTAGCAGCGACGAACAGGGTCCCAAAAACATTCAGTACTTC. Amino acids: CASSDEQGPKNIQYF.

This chain links TRBV19 with TRBJ2-3; 9 bases map to TRBD2. J was trimmed by 4 bases and V by 3 bases; bases with no gene match: 5. Germline lookup yields CDR1 LNHDA and CDR2 SQIVND (reference sequence). CDR3 length: 15 residues. This CDR3 reads CASSILAGESDTQYF. In nucleotides, the CDR3 is TGTGCCAGTAGTATTTTAGCGGGAGAGTCAGATACGCAGTATTTT.

This clonotype has ten or more counts. CDR3 sequence (DNA): TGTGCCAGCAGGGGGACTAGCGGGCACCAAGAGACCCAGTACTTC. It is translated as CASRGTSGHQETQYF. The rearrangement joins TRBV6-5 to TRBJ2-5, with TRBD2 identical over 12 bases. CDR1 is MNHEY and CDR2 is SVGAGI in the germline V gene. With V trimmed by 6 bases and J by 0 bases, 2 bases remained unmatched. CDR3 size: 15 residues.

This clonotype was seen more than once but under ten times. The gene calls are TRBV13 and TRBJ1-2, with D uncertain. CDR3 length: 16 amino acids. Germline V lookup: CDR1 PRHDT, CDR2 FYEKMQ (reference sequence). V lost 2 bases to trimming and J lost 6 bases, with 19 bases between them. The CDR3 DNA reads TGTGCCAGCAGCTTACTTATCGGGAACCCCATTGATGGCTACACCTTC. Its protein is CASSLLIGNPIDGYTF.

This clonotype has a count of ten or more. This sequence joins TRBV6-5 and TRBJ2-3, with 8 bases lining up with TRBD1. This CDR3 region has 19 residues. Per germline, CDR1 MNHEY and CDR2 SVGAGI. V was pared by 2 bases and J by 0 bases, with 13 bases of the junction left unmatched. This chain's CDR3 is CASSYPNPTGEGSTDTQYF. The CDR3 region has the DNA TGTGCCAGCAGTTACCCAAACCCGACAGGGGAAGGGAGCACAGATACGCAGTATTTT.

In regard to this clonotype: It may be a read error: a sequence one base away is much more abundant. The chain links TRBV7-7 to TRBJ2-3; TRBD2 is a possible D gene (6 bases). The CDR3 is 18 residues long. The germline V gene has CDR1 SSHAT and CDR2 FNYEAQ (reference sequence). The CDR3 protein is CASGLEVAGRRVTDTQYF. The CDR3 DNA is TGTGCTAGCGGCTTAGAGGTCGCGGGGCGGAGGGTGACAGATACGCAGTATTTT.

This chain connects TRBV7-2 to TRBJ2-1; TRBD1 matches 12 bases. Trimming took 3 bases from V and 6 from J; bases not matched to a gene: 15. The CDR3 loop spans 19 amino acids. Germline CDR1 reads SGHTA; CDR2 reads FQGNSA. As DNA, the CDR3 is TGTGCCAGCAGCTTCCCGGGACAGGGGGCCTCACCTCGGGGCAATGAGCAGTTCTTC. Encoded protein: CASSFPGQGASPRGNEQFF.

A remark on this clonotype: This could be a read error, since a much larger clone is one nucleotide away. The missing conserved phenylalanine or tryptophan at the end of this CDR3 makes a read error likely. This chain joins TRBV4-1 and TRBJ2-3; TRBD2 is a possible D gene (5 bases). Between the trimmed V and J ends, which lost 4 bases and 0 bases, there was a span of 17 bases. Per the germline V gene, CDR1 is MGHRA and CDR2 is YSYEKL. There are 17 residues in the CDR3. For the CDR3, the DNA is TGCGCCAGCAGCCCCGGGAAGGCGGACCTTAGCACAGATACGCAGTATCTT. Its translation is CASSPGKADLSTDTQYL.

The chain is built from TRBV11-2 and TRBJ2-5; TRBD1 might be the D (6 bases). The CDR3 spans 15 residues. Per the germline V gene, CDR1 is SGHAT and CDR2 is FQNNGV. V lost 5 bases, J lost 5 bases, and 18 bases lay in between. The CDR3 loop is CASSDSGGIGETQYF. The DNA of the CDR3 is TGTGCCAGCAGCGACAGTGGGGGCATCGGTGAGACCCAGTACTTC. Combining the CDR3 with reference TRBV11-2 and TRBJ2-5 gives the whole variable domain EAGVAQSPRYKIIEKRQSVAFWCNPISGHATLYWYQQILGQGPKLLIQFQNNGVVDDSQLPKDRFSAERLKGVDSTLKIQPAKLEDSAVYLCASSDSGGIGETQYFGPGTRLLVL.

This clonotype was picked up many times. The chain links TRBV19 to TRBJ2-3, with TRBD2 identical over 8 bases. From germline, CDR1 is LNHDA and CDR2 SQIVND (reference sequence). V was clipped by 10 bases and J by 2 bases; unmatched bases: 5. The CDR3 extends over 13 amino acids. The chain's CDR3 is CATDSGITDTQYF. The CDR3 coding sequence is TGTGCCACTGATAGCGGGATCACAGATACGCAGTATTTT.